The 21 T cell receptor beta chains listed next were all sequenced from one sample in a study of blood T cell repertoires in COVID-19. Libraries were prepared by immunoSEQ multiplex PCR; TCRdb keeps only in-frame clonotypes and omits some of them. Among 150,000 to 160,000 clones listed, 70% to 85% were seen once. The material sequenced was peripheral blood. These receptors were obtained from an older woman with acute or convalescent COVID-19.

V usage is TRBV6-5 and J usage is TRBJ2-7, with TRBD1 matching 8 bases. The CDR3 is 15 amino acids. The ends lost 2 bases at V and 0 bases at J; junction bases unmatched: 3. Germline CDR1 is MNHEY and CDR2 is SVGAGI. The CDR3 DNA reads as TGTGCCAGCAGTTACGTCGGACAGGGCTCCTACGAGCAGTACGTC. Encoded protein: CASSYVGQGSYEQYV.

The CDR3 sequence is CASNSANTGELFF. CDR3 nucleotides: TGTGCCAGCAATTCGGCGAACACCGGGGAGCTGTTTTTT. This sequence joins TRBV2 and TRBJ2-2; D not resolved. The CDR3 is 13 residues long. Between the trimmed V and J ends, which lost 7 bases and 0 bases, there was a span of 6 bases. Germline assignment: CDR1 SNHLY and CDR2 FYNNEI.

The chain recombines TRBV19 with TRBJ1-1; the D is unclear. CDR3 length: 13 amino acids. Germline CDR1 and CDR2: LNHDA and SQIVND (reference sequence). V gave up 1 base and J gave up 5 bases, with 8 bases separating them. DNA for the CDR3: TGTGCCAGTAGTATAGGGTCGCGAACTGAAGCTTTCTTT. This gives the protein CASSIGSRTEAFF.

This chain uses TRBV18 with TRBJ2-2; TRBD1 matches 7 bases. The CDR3 runs to 18 residues. Germline V gene lookup returns CDR1 KGHSH and CDR2 LQKENI. Germline trimming cut 0 bases from V and 1 base from J; bases unmatched to any gene: 8. CDR3 loop: CASSPPGAGTVNTGELFF. In nucleotides, the CDR3 is TGTGCCAGCTCACCACCGGGGGCCGGGACAGTGAACACCGGGGAGCTGTTTTTT.

The chain has TRBV4-1 and TRBJ1-5; D is ambiguous. Germline loops: CDR1 MGHRA, CDR2 YSYEKL. The CDR3 loop spans 17 amino acids. V lost 4 bases, J lost 0 bases, and 16 bases lay in between. CDR3 residues: CASSLSRVGVSNQPQHF. In DNA, the CDR3 is TGCGCCAGCAGCCTCTCCCGGGTCGGGGTTAGCAATCAGCCCCAGCATTTT.

The chain employs TRBV5-4 and TRBJ1-3; TRBD1 is a possible D gene (6 bases). CDR3 size: 14 residues. In germline, CDR1 is SGHNT, CDR2 YYREEE (reference sequence). V was clipped by 0 bases and J by 4 bases, with 8 bases between them. The CDR3 region is CASSLDRVGNTIYF. CDR3 sequence (DNA): TGTGCCAGCAGCTTGGACAGGGTGGGAAACACCATATATTTT.

V and J are TRBV10-3 and TRBJ1-1; D may be TRBD1 (5 bases). The CDR3 has 17 residues. V was trimmed by 0 bases and J by 2 bases, leaving 16 bases between them. Per the germline V gene, CDR1 is ENHRY and CDR2 is SYGVKD. The CDR3, as DNA: TGTGCCATCAGTGAGTCGATGGCAGGCGGGGGAAACACTGAAGCTTTCTTT. This translates into CAISESMAGGGNTEAFF.

The genes are TRBV7-9 and TRBJ2-1; the match to TRBD2 covers 9 bases. The junction had 3 bases not matched to a gene; V was cut back by 5 bases and J by 4 bases. CDR1 is SEHNR, CDR2 FQNEAQ, per germline (reference sequence). The CDR3 contains 14 residues. The CDR3 loop is CASSVSGGYNEQFF. In nucleotides, the CDR3 is TGTGCCAGCAGCGTTAGCGGGGGTTACAATGAGCAGTTCTTC.

The V call is TRBV3-1 (or the pseudogene TRBV3-2), the J call TRBJ1-2, with 7 bases identical to TRBD1. The J segment lost 5 bases and the V segment lost 2 bases, leaving 11 bases of the junction unmatched. CDR1 is LGHDT and CDR2 is YNNKEL in the germline V gene (reference sequence). CDR3 length: 16 residues. The DNA of the CDR3 is TGTGCCAGCAGCCAATCTCTCAGCGGCAGGGGGTATGGCTACACCTTC. It codes for CASSQSLSGRGYGYTF.

The V gene is TRBV27, the J gene TRBJ2-7; D may be TRBD1 (6 bases). The germline V gene encodes CDR1 MNHEY and CDR2 SMNVEV (reference sequence). V gave up 2 bases and J gave up 1 base, with 15 bases separating them. This CDR3 is built from 16 residues. The CDR3 is CASSLVFTGTSYEQYF. The CDR3 coding sequence is TGTGCCAGCAGTTTAGTTTTCACAGGGACGTCCTACGAGCAGTACTTC.

This clone is a singleton in its sample. The chain has TRBV6-6 and TRBJ1-6; perhaps TRBD1 as D (5 bases). The CDR3 consists of 15 residues. Germline assignment: CDR1 MNHNY and CDR2 SVGAGI (reference sequence). With 10 bases removed from V and 0 bases from J, the gap between germline ends came to 13 bases. CDR3 residues: CAINRQNSYNSPLHF. The DNA for the CDR3 is TGTGCCATCAATAGACAGAACTCCTATAATTCACCCCTCCACTTT.

This chain joins TRBV6-5 and TRBJ1-1; D call uncertain. The germline V and J ends were trimmed by 0 bases and 4 bases, with 9 bases remaining between them. CDR3 size: 14 residues. Germline V CDR1 and CDR2: MNHEY, SVGAGI. The CDR3 DNA is TGTGCCAGCAGTTACTCCGGGAGGGCCACTGAAGCTTTCTTT. Encoded protein: CASSYSGRATEAFF.

The chain is built from TRBV6-5 and TRBJ1-1, with unresolved D. V was pared by 8 bases and J by 4 bases, with 11 bases between. This CDR3 spans 12 amino acids. Germline loops: CDR1 MNHEY, CDR2 SVGAGI. CDR3 sequence (DNA): TGTGCCAGCGGGCAGAGAGTCACTGAAGCTTTCTTT. Its translation: CASGQRVTEAFF.

CDR3 nucleotides: TGTGCCAGTTCTACGGACAGGGATAATTCACCCCTCCACTTT. Its translation is CASSTDRDNSPLHF. This chain uses TRBV19 with TRBJ1-6, with TRBD1 matching 8 bases. Germline V lookup: CDR1 LNHDA, CDR2 SQIVND (reference sequence). The trim removed 8 bases at V and 5 bases at J, leaving 5 bases unmatched. The length of the CDR3 is 14 residues.

This clone qualifies as medium-sized. V is TRBV10-3 and J is TRBJ2-2; maybe TRBD2 (6 bases). CDR3 length: 17 amino acids. Per germline, CDR1 ENHRY and CDR2 SYGVKD. V was cut by 10 bases and J by 4 bases, with 25 bases left in between. CDR3 loop: CATSRSGEIFGTGELFF. CDR3 bases: TGTGCCACGTCTCGTAGCGGTGAAATCTTTGGCACCGGGGAGCTGTTTTTT.

CDR3 nucleotides: TGTGCCAGCAGGGGAAGGCGGGACAGGGATGTTAGACAGCCCCAGCATTTT. It encodes CASRGRRDRDVRQPQHF. The chain combines TRBV28 with TRBJ1-5, with TRBD1 matching over 9 bases. This CDR3 is built from 17 residues. V shed 6 bases and J 7 bases; nucleotides not matched to a gene: 16. Germline V gene lookup returns CDR1 MDHEN and CDR2 SYDVKM.

The chain employs TRBV3-1 (or the pseudogene TRBV3-2) and TRBJ1-1; D unresolved. The CDR3 contains 13 residues. Trimming stripped 0 bases from V and 8 bases from J, with 10 bases between. Germline lookup yields CDR1 LGHDT and CDR2 YNNKEL (reference sequence). The CDR3 loop is CASSQDTVREAFF. The CDR3 DNA follows: TGTGCCAGCAGCCAAGATACGGTCCGAGAAGCTTTCTTT.

The rearrangement joins TRBV5-1 to TRBJ1-1; 7 nucleotides line up with TRBD1. Germline values: CDR1 SGHRS, CDR2 YFSETQ. J gave up 0 bases and V 0 bases, and 2 bases lay outside the gene matches. This CDR3 is 15 amino acids long. CDR3 bases: TGCGCCAGCAGCTTGGGGGACAGCATGAACACTGAAGCTTTCTTT. Its translation: CASSLGDSMNTEAFF.

The rearrangement uses TRBV19 and TRBJ1-1, with D hard to call. Germline V gene data show CDR1 as LNHDA and CDR2 as SQIVND (reference sequence). Trimming shortened V by 3 bases and J by 1 base, and 6 bases separated the two germline ends. There are 13 residues in the CDR3. The CDR3 DNA reads TGTGCCAGTAGTATTAGTGCGAACACTGAAGCTTTCTTT. Its protein is CASSISANTEAFF. Combining the CDR3 with reference TRBV19 and TRBJ1-1 gives the whole variable domain DGGITQSPKYLFRKEGQNVTLSCEQNLNHDAMYWYRQDPGQGLRLIYYSQIVNDFQKGDIAEGYSVSREKKESFPLTVTSAQKNPTAFYLCASSISANTEAFFGQGTRLTVV.

The rearrangement joins TRBV15 to TRBJ1-1; D is ambiguous. The ends were cut back, 1 base at V and 0 bases at J, with 6 bases in the middle. This CDR3 is built from 14 residues. The germline V gene has CDR1 LNHNV and CDR2 YYDKDF (reference sequence). As DNA, the CDR3 is TGTGCCACCAGCAGAGGAGACATGAACACTGAAGCTTTCTTT. Protein: CATSRGDMNTEAFF. The full variable domain, rest sourced from reference TRBV15 and TRBJ1-1, is DAMVIQNPRYQVTQFGKPVTLSCSQTLNHNVMYWYQQKSSQAPKLLFHYYDKDFNNEADTPDNFQSRRPNTSFCFLDIRSPGLGDTAMYLCATSRGDMNTEAFFGQGTRLTVV.

V usage is TRBV7-9 and J usage is TRBJ1-2; D is undetermined. Trimming pared 5 bases from V and 2 bases from J, leaving 12 bases between. The germline gives CDR1 SEHNR, CDR2 FQNEAQ (reference sequence). This CDR3 has 14 amino acids. CDR3 region: CASSTREGNYGYTF. Written as DNA, the CDR3 is TGTGCCAGCAGCACGCGTGAGGGAAACTATGGCTACACCTTC. Complete variable domain (other parts from reference TRBV7-9 and TRBJ1-2): DTGVSQNPRHKITKRGQNVTFRCDPISEHNRLYWYRQTLGQGPEFLTYFQNEAQLEKSRLLSDRFSAERPKGSFSTLEIQRTEQGDSAMYLCASSTREGNYGYTFGSGTRLTVV.